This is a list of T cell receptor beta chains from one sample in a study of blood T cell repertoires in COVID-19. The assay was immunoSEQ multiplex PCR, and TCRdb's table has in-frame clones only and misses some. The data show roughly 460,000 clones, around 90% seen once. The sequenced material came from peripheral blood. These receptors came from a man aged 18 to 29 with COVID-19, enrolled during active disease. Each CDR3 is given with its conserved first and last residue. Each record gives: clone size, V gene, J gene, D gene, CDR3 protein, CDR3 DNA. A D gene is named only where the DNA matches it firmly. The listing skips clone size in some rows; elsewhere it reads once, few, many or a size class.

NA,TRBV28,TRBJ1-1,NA,CASSLRGGGSTEAFF,TGTGCCAGCAGTTTACGGGGTGGCGGAAGCACTGAAGCTTTCTTT
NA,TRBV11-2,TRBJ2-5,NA,CASRRGAQETQYF,TGTGCCAGCAGGCGGGGTGCTCAAGAGACCCAGTACTTC
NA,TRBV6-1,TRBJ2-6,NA,CASSELALASGANVLTF,TGTGCCAGCAGTGAACTAGCCTTGGCGTCTGGGGCCAACGTCCTGACTTTC
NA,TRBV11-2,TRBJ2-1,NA,CASSIGVSSYNEQFF,TGTGCCAGCAGCATCGGAGTGAGCTCCTACAATGAGCAGTTCTTC
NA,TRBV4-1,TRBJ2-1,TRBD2,CASSQDSGRVYNEQFF,TGCGCCAGCAGCCAAGATAGCGGGAGGGTTTACAATGAGCAGTTCTTC
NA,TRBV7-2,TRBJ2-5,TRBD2,CASSFGGAETQYF,TGTGCCAGCAGCTTCGGGGGGGCGGAGACCCAGTACTTC
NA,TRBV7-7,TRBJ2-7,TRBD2,CASSLDGRGKQYF,TGTGCTAGCAGCTTAGACGGGAGGGGAAAGCAGTACTTC
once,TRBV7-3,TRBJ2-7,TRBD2,CASSSSLAPTYEQYF,TGTGCCAGCAGCTCCTCACTAGCGCCAACCTACGAGCAGTACTTC
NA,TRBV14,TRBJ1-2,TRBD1,CASSQEEDRGLKGYTF,TGTGCCAGCAGCCAGGAGGAGGACAGGGGGCTAAAGGGCTACACCTTC
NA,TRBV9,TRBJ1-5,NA,CASSSRGDENQPQHF,TGTGCCAGCAGCTCCCGGGGGGATGAGAATCAGCCCCAGCATTTT
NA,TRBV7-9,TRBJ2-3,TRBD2,CASSTRLAGGPHTQYF,TGTGCCAGCAGCACCCGACTAGCGGGGGGGCCACATACGCAGTATTTT
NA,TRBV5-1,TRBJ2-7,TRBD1,CASSSPDRRGSYEQYF,TGCGCCAGCAGCTCCCCGGACAGGCGAGGCTCCTACGAGCAGTACTTC
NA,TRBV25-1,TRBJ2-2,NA,CASSELGPGSGTGELFF,TGTGCCAGCAGTGAATTGGGTCCGGGGTCTGGCACCGGGGAGCTGTTTTTT
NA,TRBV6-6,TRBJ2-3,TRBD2,CASSYLAGEDTQYF,TGTGCCAGCAGTTACTTGGCGGGAGAAGATACGCAGTATTTT
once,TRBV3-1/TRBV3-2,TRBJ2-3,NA,CASSQERGGVQQDTQYF,TGTGCCAGCAGCCAAGAAAGAGGGGGGGTTCAACAAGATACGCAGTATTTT
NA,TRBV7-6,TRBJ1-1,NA,CASSPTGTEAFF,TGTGCCAGCAGCCCAACAGGGACTGAAGCTTTCTTT
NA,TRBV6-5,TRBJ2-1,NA,CASSYGGNSYNEQFF,TGTGCCAGCAGTTACGGGGGGAACTCCTACAATGAGCAGTTCTTC
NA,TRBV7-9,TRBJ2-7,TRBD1,CASSTRDRSSYEQYF,TGTGCCAGCAGCACCCGGGACAGGTCCTCCTACGAGCAGTACTTC
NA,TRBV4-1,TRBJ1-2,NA,CASSQDLAGNYGYTF,TGCGCCAGCAGCCAAGATCTTGCAGGGAACTATGGCTACACCTTC
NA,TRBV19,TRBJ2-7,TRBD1,CASSISRQGAYEQYF,TGTGCCAGTAGTATATCGAGACAGGGGGCCTACGAGCAGTACTTC
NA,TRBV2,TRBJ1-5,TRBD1,CASSGQGVIQPQHF,TGTGCCAGCAGCGGACAGGGAGTAATACAGCCCCAGCATTTT
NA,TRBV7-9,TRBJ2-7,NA,CASSSPGSYEQYF,TGTGCCAGCAGCTCCCCAGGTTCCTACGAGCAGTACTTC
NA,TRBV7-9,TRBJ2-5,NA,CASSRGTIGETQYF,TGTGCCAGCAGCCGAGGGACAATTGGGGAGACCCAGTACTTC
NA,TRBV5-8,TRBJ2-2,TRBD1,CASSLAPGQGAMDTGELFF,TGTGCCAGCAGCCTCGCCCCGGGACAGGGGGCAATGGACACCGGGGAGCTGTTTTTT
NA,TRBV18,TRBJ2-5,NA,CASSPPGIGETQYF,TGTGCCAGCTCACCCCCGGGGATAGGAGAGACCCAGTACTTC
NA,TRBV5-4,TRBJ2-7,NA,CASSLQGKDEQYF,TGTGCCAGCAGCTTGCAGGGGAAAGACGAGCAGTACTTC
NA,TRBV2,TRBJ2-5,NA,CASLRLVGETQYF,TGTGCCAGTCTCAGACTAGTAGGAGAGACCCAGTACTTC
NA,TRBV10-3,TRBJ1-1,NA,CAISAQGGDGTEAFF,TGTGCCATCAGTGCCCAAGGAGGGGATGGAACTGAAGCTTTCTTT
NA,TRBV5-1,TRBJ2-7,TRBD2,CASSFGLADTYEQYF,TGCGCCAGCAGCTTCGGACTAGCGGATACCTACGAGCAGTACTTC
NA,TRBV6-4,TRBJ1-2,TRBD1,CASSDTGGDGYTF,TGTGCCAGCAGCGATACAGGGGGCGATGGCTACACCTTC
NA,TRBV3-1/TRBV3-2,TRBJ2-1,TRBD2,CASSPHSGSTYNEQFF,TGTGCCAGCAGCCCTCATAGCGGGAGTACCTACAATGAGCAGTTCTTC
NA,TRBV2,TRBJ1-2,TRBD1,CASSEETGVIYGYTF,TGTGCCAGCAGTGAGGAGACAGGGGTTATCTATGGCTACACCTTC
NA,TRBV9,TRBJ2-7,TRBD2,CASSPGGNEQYF,TGTGCCAGCAGCCCCGGGGGGAACGAGCAGTACTTC
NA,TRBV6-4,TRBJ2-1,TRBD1,CASRQTTGTANEQFF,TGTGCCAGCAGGCAAACCACCGGGACAGCCAATGAGCAGTTCTTC
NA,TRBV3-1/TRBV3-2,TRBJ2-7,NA,CASSQETPASYEQYF,TGTGCCAGCAGCCAAGAGACTCCAGCGTCCTACGAGCAGTACTTC
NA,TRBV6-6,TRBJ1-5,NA,CASMQGGNQPQHF,TGTGCCAGCATGCAGGGCGGCAATCAGCCCCAGCATTTT
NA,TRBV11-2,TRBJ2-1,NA,CASTLDSGDNEQFF,TGTGCCAGCACCCTAGACTCGGGGGACAATGAGCAGTTCTTC
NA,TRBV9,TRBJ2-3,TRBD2,CASSLSGTKADTQYF,TGTGCCAGCAGCCTTAGCGGGACGAAAGCAGATACGCAGTATTTT
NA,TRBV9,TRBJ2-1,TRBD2,CASSVDTSGDNEQFF,TGTGCCAGCAGCGTAGATACTAGCGGGGACAATGAGCAGTTCTTC
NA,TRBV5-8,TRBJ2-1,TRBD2,CASSPVAGGPRVNEQFF,TGTGCCAGCAGCCCCGTGGCGGGAGGGCCCCGTGTGAATGAGCAGTTCTTC
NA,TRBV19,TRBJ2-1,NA,CASSISGSRYNEQFF,TGTGCCAGTAGTATAAGCGGGTCCAGGTACAATGAGCAGTTCTTC
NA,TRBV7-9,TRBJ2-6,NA,CASSFYQSSGANVLTF,TGTGCCAGCAGCTTTTACCAGTCCTCTGGGGCCAACGTCCTGACTTTC
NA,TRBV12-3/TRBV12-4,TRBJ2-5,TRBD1,CASRPTGQETQYF,TGTGCCAGCAGACCGACAGGGCAAGAGACCCAGTACTTC
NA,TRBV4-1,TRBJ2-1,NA,CASSQGRGQGYHEQFF,TGCGCCAGCAGCCAAGGGCGTGGGCAGGGGTACCATGAGCAGTTCTTC
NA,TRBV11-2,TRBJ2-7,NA,CASSRIKGKRGGDEQYF,TGTGCCAGCAGCCGTATTAAGGGAAAAAGAGGGGGGGACGAGCAGTACTTC
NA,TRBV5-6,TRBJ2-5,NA,CASSLDFGTLQETQYF,TGTGCCAGCAGCTTGGATTTCGGGACACTCCAAGAGACCCAGTACTTC
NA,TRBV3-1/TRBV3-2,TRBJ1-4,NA,CASSQGGQPNEKLFF,TGTGCCAGCAGCCAAGGGGGGCAGCCTAATGAAAAACTGTTTTTT
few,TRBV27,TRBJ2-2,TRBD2,CASSPRVTSGRLPGELFF,TGTGCCAGCAGTCCTAGGGTGACTAGCGGGAGGTTGCCCGGGGAGCTGTTTTTT